The source of this T cell receptor beta chain is a study of PD-1 blockade in mismatch repair-deficient tumors. On this clone itself: Its antigen is still unknown.

Study outcomes and limitations: After pembrolizumab, tumor-resident clones rose rapidly, then generally contracted before radiologic responses.

Clones were sequenced by immunoSEQ multiplex PCR, and TCRdb holds only the in-frame ones, with some missing. The sample yields fewer than 60,000 clones, 77% seen once. From germline, CDR1 is KGHSH and CDR2 LQKENI. The length of the CDR3 is 17 residues. The V and J ends lost 0 bases and 9 bases, in that order; junction bases with no gene match: 12. The TCR sequence derives from an adult with mismatch repair-deficient cancer. This chain links TRBV18 with TRBJ2-2; TRBD1 aligns across 8 bases. Material: PBMCs, obtained before pembrolizumab treatment. This CDR3 reads CASSPPQGAQTLRELFF. Written as DNA, the CDR3 is TGTGCCAGCTCACCACCTCAGGGGGCGCAGACCCTGAGGGAGCTGTTTTTT.